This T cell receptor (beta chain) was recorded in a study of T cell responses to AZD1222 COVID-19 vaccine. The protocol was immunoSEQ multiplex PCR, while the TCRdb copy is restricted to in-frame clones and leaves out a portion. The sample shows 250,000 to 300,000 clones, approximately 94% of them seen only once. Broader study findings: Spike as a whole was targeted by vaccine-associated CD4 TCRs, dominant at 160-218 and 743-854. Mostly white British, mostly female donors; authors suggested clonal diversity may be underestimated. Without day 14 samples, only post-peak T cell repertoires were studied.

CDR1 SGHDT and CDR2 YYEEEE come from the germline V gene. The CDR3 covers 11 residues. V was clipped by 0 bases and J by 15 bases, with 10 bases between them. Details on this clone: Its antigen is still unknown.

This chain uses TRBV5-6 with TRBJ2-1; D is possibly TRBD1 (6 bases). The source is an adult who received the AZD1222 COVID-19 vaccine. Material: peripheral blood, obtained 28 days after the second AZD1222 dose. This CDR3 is CASSLAAGVFF. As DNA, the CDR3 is TGTGCCAGCAGCTTGGCCGCAGGGGTGTTCTTC.